Listed below are T cell receptor beta chains from one sample, sequenced in a study of cytomegalovirus exposure and HLA in healthy donors. Clones were read by immunoSEQ multiplex PCR, and TCRdb kept only the in-frame ones, dropping some. Seen here are more than 55,000 clones, approximately 96% observed once, and the top ten hold approximately 0.91%. The sample consisted of PBMCs. The source is a man younger than 35 in good health and CMV-seronegative. The CDR3 runs from the conserved cysteine through the conserved F or W.

j_call v_call cdr3_aa
TRBJ1-5 TRBV6-6 CASSLGFQPQHF
TRBJ2-5 TRBV28 CASTSSRVRETQYF
TRBJ1-2 TRBV10-3 CAISEPNRGPGYTF
TRBJ1-2 TRBV30 CAWTMAEQRYGYTF
TRBJ2-7 TRBV5-6 CASSRDRVEGYEQYF
TRBJ1-1 TRBV27 CASSWTGGTTEAFF
TRBJ2-7 TRBV18 CASSPHGLDGSYEQYF
TRBJ2-2 TRBV6-4 CASSEEAGGTGELFF
TRBJ2-1 TRBV7-6 CASSPSGNRNEQFF
TRBJ2-5 TRBV5-5 CASSPYSGLFEETQYF
TRBJ1-1 TRBV14 CASSHYRNTEAFF
TRBJ2-4 TRBV7-9 CASSLQGNIQYF
TRBJ2-1 TRBV11-3 CASSFFQEGPYNEQFF
TRBJ1-5 TRBV28 CASTDSLNRPQHF
TRBJ2-3 TRBV7-2 CASSLKTSGNWMGTDTQYF
TRBJ2-2 TRBV9 CASSVGRSTANTGELFF
TRBJ1-1 TRBV10-2 CAAKPISTEAFF
TRBJ2-3 TRBV11-2 CASSLSPADTQYF
TRBJ2-3 TRBV6-6 CASTKGLGLTDTQYF
TRBJ2-1 TRBV7-8 CASSAGLAGGPLDEQFF
TRBJ1-3 TRBV30 CAWKGTGSGNTIYF
TRBJ1-4 TRBV4-1 CASSQVKQGFDEKLFF
TRBJ1-4 TRBV27 CASSPGQGEKLFF
TRBJ2-7 TRBV18 CASSPRTGWHEQYF
TRBJ2-1 TRBV28 CASRDYLGLAGGNEQFF
TRBJ2-1 TRBV29-1 CSVEETSNEQFF
TRBJ2-7 TRBV9 CASSVGGQGYEQYF